These T cell receptor beta chains were read from a single sample in a study of identical twins. TCRdb used MiXCR to reprocess the 5' RACE reads, holding one entry per CDR3 protein. This table holds some 900,000 distinct CDR3 sequences, 9% to 15% found once. These records were also assigned to another study, of yellow fever vaccine responses in identical twins.

Input material: PBMCs. These receptors came from a woman between 18 and 30 years old in good health. Each CDR3 is given with its conserved first and last residue. D genes are given only for firm matches. Rows give clone size only sometimes, using once, few, many, or a class for an expanded clone.

clone size	J gene	V gene	D gene	CDR3 protein	CDR3 DNA
NA	TRBJ2-1	TRBV20-1	NA	CSASGFIRTFPGQFF	TGCAGTGCTAGCGGTTTTATAAGGACTTTCCCAGGGCAGTTCTTC
many	TRBJ2-7	TRBV3-1	TRBD2	CASSQGLAGVGEQYF	TGTGCCAGCAGCCAAGGGCTAGCGGGAGTAGGTGAGCAGTACTTC
few	TRBJ2-3	TRBV5-1	NA	CASSDNPTDTQYF	TGCGCCAGCAGTGACAACCCCACAGATACGCAGTATTTT
once	TRBJ2-7	TRBV20-1	TRBD2	CSAPTRRAGGGNEQYF	TGCAGTGCTCCCACCCGGCGAGCGGGAGGTGGAAACGAGCAGTACTTC
few	TRBJ2-1	TRBV4-1	NA	CASSQDPHRPYNEQFF	TGCGCCAGCAGCCAAGATCCGCACAGGCCTTACAATGAGCAGTTCTTC
few	TRBJ2-7	TRBV29-1	NA	CNHYEQYF	TGCAACCACTACGAGCAGTACTTC
NA	TRBJ2-3	TRBV24-1	TRBD1	CATSGTADTQYF	TGTGCCACCAGCGGGACAGCAGATACGCAGTATTTT
NA	TRBJ2-1	TRBV3-1	NA	CASSQGLPYNEQFF	TGTGCCAGCAGCCAGGGACTCCCATACAATGAGCAGTTCTTC
NA	TRBJ2-3	TRBV4-1	TRBD2	CASSLMRVARGADTQYF	TGCGCCAGCAGCCTCATGAGGGTCGCCCGGGGGGCAGATACGCAGTATTTT
many	TRBJ2-1	TRBV5-1	TRBD2	CASSLAIGGYNEQFF	TGCGCCAGCAGCTTGGCTATCGGGGGGTACAATGAGCAGTTCTTC
NA	TRBJ2-6	TRBV7-2	NA	CASRTGAGANVLTF	TGTGCCAGCAGGACAGGAGCTGGGGCCAACGTCCTGACTTTC
NA	TRBJ1-1	TRBV20-1	TRBD1	CSARDSRSGGNSRTEAFF	TGCAGTGCTAGAGATTCCCGATCAGGGGGGAATTCTAGGACTGAAGCTTTCTTT
NA	TRBJ1-2	TRBV12-3/TRBV12-4	NA	CASRRGRGYGYTF	TGTGCCAGCAGACGGGGCAGGGGCTATGGCTACACCTTC
few	TRBJ2-2	TRBV29-1	TRBD1	CSVATGVYPGELFF	TGCAGCGTTGCGACAGGGGTATATCCCGGGGAGCTGTTTTTT
few	TRBJ1-2	TRBV20-1	TRBD1	CSGTPQGAPMNGYTF	TGCAGTGGCACACCACAGGGGGCGCCGATGAATGGCTACACCTTC
many	TRBJ2-7	TRBV5-5	TRBD1	CASSLGQGIHEQYF	TGTGCCAGCAGCTTAGGACAGGGCATCCACGAGCAGTACTTC
few	TRBJ1-2	TRBV20-1	TRBD1	CSARDRGRGDLSGYTF	TGCAGTGCTAGAGATCGGGGCAGGGGGGACCTCTCTGGCTACACCTTC
NA	TRBJ2-4	TRBV5-8	NA	CASSLRAAMVAKNIQYF	TGTGCCAGCAGCTTGAGAGCGGCTATGGTAGCCAAAAACATTCAGTACTTC
NA	TRBJ2-2	TRBV2	TRBD2	CAAAFAGANTGELFF	TGTGCCGCCGCCTTTGCGGGGGCGAACACCGGGGAGCTGTTTTTT
NA	TRBJ2-3	TRBV4-2	TRBD1	CASSPGQGAVTQYF	TGTGCCAGCAGCCCGGGACAGGGTGCAGTTACGCAGTATTTT
few	TRBJ1-2	TRBV2	NA	CASSEARETPKTF	TGTGCCAGCAGTGAAGCCAGGGAGACTCCTAAAACCTTC
many	TRBJ2-1	TRBV2	NA	CASGDGSYNEQFF	TGTGCCAGCGGGGACGGATCCTACAATGAGCAGTTCTTC
NA	TRBJ2-3	TRBV12-3/TRBV12-4	NA	CASSHGGWGTDTQYF	TGTGCCAGCAGCCACGGCGGGTGGGGCACAGATACGCAGTATTTT
few	TRBJ1-6	TRBV20-1	TRBD1	CSARGDSPNSPLHF	TGCAGTGCTAGAGGGGACAGCCCGAATTCACCCCTCCACTTT
many	TRBJ2-7	TRBV4-1	TRBD1	CASSQLGQGSYEQYF	TGCGCCAGCAGCCAGCTAGGACAGGGTTCGTACGAGCAGTACTTC
few	TRBJ1-2	TRBV4-1	NA	CASSQDPALGGGYTF	TGCGCCAGCAGCCAAGATCCAGCGTTAGGTGGTGGCTACACCTTC
few	TRBJ2-7	TRBV4-1	TRBD1	CASSQAGQAQGEQYF	TGCGCCAGCAGCCAAGCAGGACAGGCCCAGGGCGAGCAGTACTTC
many	TRBJ2-5	TRBV5-1	TRBD2	CASSLRLAGGQETQYF	TGCGCCAGCAGCCTCAGACTAGCGGGAGGGCAGGAGACCCAGTACTTC
many	TRBJ2-1	TRBV13	TRBD2	CASSFILAGYNEQFF	TGTGCCAGCAGCTTTATTCTAGCGGGGTACAATGAGCAGTTCTTC
few	TRBJ1-4	TRBV4-2	NA	CASSHLLLVNNEKLFF	TGTGCCAGCAGCCACTTACTACTCGTTAATAATGAAAAACTGTTTTTT
NA	TRBJ2-7	TRBV5-1	NA	CASSLGTSNSYEQYF	TGCGCCAGCAGCTTGGGCACCTCCAACTCCTACGAGCAGTACTTC
NA	TRBJ2-7	TRBV4-1	TRBD1	CASSQSSQGAGEQYF	TGCGCCAGCAGCCAATCCTCCCAGGGGGCCGGGGAGCAGTACTTC
NA	TRBJ2-1	TRBV11-2	TRBD2	CASSPILGLAGWSSYNEQFF	TGTGCCAGCAGCCCTATTTTAGGGCTAGCGGGGTGGAGCTCCTACAATGAGCAGTTCTTC
few	TRBJ2-7	TRBV7-9	NA	CASSLGSSGEQYF	TGTGCCAGCAGCTTAGGTTCTTCGGGAGAGCAGTACTTC
few	TRBJ2-7	TRBV6-2/TRBV6-3	NA	CASKRRENGYEQYF	TGTGCCAGCAAACGGCGGGAAAACGGCTACGAGCAGTACTTC
few	TRBJ1-6	TRBV7-2	NA	CASSQWATNSPLHF	TGTGCCAGCAGCCAGTGGGCCACTAATTCACCCCTCCACTTT
many	TRBJ1-3	TRBV2	NA	CASSVQVGNTIYF	TGTGCCAGCAGTGTGCAAGTCGGAAACACCATATATTTT
few	TRBJ2-1	TRBV2	TRBD1	CASRPRDRESLNEQFF	TGTGCCAGCAGGCCCCGGGACAGGGAATCTTTGAATGAGCAGTTCTTC
NA	TRBJ2-1	TRBV2	NA	CASSDGGTFYNEQFF	TGTGCCAGCAGTGATGGGGGTACCTTCTACAATGAGCAGTTCTTC
few	TRBJ2-5	TRBV27	NA	CASSTSDGYQETQYF	TGTGCCAGCAGTACCAGCGACGGGTACCAAGAGACCCAGTACTTC
NA	TRBJ1-2	TRBV25-1	NA	CASSESWTANYGYTF	TGTGCCAGCAGTGAATCTTGGACAGCTAACTATGGCTACACCTTC
many	TRBJ2-1	TRBV7-2	NA	CASSFPIPYNEQFF	TGTGCCAGCAGCTTCCCCATACCCTACAATGAGCAGTTCTTC
NA	TRBJ2-2	TRBV7-2	TRBD2	CASSPQRGGELFF	TGTGCCAGCAGCCCCCAGCGGGGCGGGGAGCTGTTTTTT
many	TRBJ2-2	TRBV3-1	NA	CASSPLGGPNTGELFF	TGTGCCAGCAGCCCCCTGGGGGGGCCGAACACCGGGGAGCTGTTTTTT
few	TRBJ2-5	TRBV5-1	NA	CASSLPGATAETQYF	TGCGCCAGCAGCTTGCCGGGGGCCACGGCGGAGACCCAGTACTTC
few	TRBJ1-4	TRBV9	NA	CASSIPLAANEKLFF	TGTGCCAGCAGCATCCCGTTGGCGGCTAATGAAAAACTGTTTTTT
NA	TRBJ2-7	TRBV6-1	NA	CASSDGAGNYEQYF	TGTGCCAGCAGTGACGGGGCTGGAAACTACGAGCAGTACTTC
many	TRBJ1-2	TRBV3-1	NA	CASSHYRSSNYGYTF	TGTGCCAGCAGCCACTACAGAAGTTCAAACTATGGCTACACCTTC
few	TRBJ2-3	TRBV5-1	TRBD1	CASSLVQGTDTQYF	TGCGCCAGCAGCTTGGTACAGGGGACAGATACGCAGTATTTT
NA	TRBJ1-5	TRBV12-3/TRBV12-4	NA	CASSTYSNQPQHF	TGTGCCAGCAGTACCTACAGCAATCAGCCCCAGCATTTT
few	TRBJ1-2	TRBV7-9	NA	CASSSERRIRANYGYTF	TGTGCCAGCAGCTCCGAAAGGAGGATTAGAGCTAACTATGGCTACACCTTC
few	TRBJ1-1	TRBV20-1	TRBD1	CSARDRRQGASNTEAFF	TGCAGTGCTAGAGATCGGAGACAGGGGGCCTCGAACACTGAAGCTTTCTTT
NA	TRBJ2-7	TRBV7-2	TRBD2	CASSRGLVLTYEQYF	TGTGCCAGCAGTCGGGGACTAGTTCTGACCTACGAGCAGTACTTC
NA	TRBJ2-3	TRBV11-1	TRBD2	CASSLSIAGSYSADTQYF	TGTGCCAGCAGCCTTTCTATAGCGGGATCCTATTCGGCAGATACGCAGTATTTT
few	TRBJ2-1	TRBV20-1	NA	CSARRNEQFF	TGCAGTGCCAGGCGAAATGAGCAGTTCTTC